The T cell receptor (beta chain) under discussion was sequenced for a study of long-term antiretroviral therapy in people with HIV. For the study at large: Collection of the earliest samples took place about a decade ahead of the 2015 immediate-ART recommendation.

At the survey level, the v3.0 immunoSEQ assay was run. Per sample, sequencing targeted about 40,000-50,000 T-cell genomes. Assay used: immunoSEQ multiplex PCR; TCRdb lists only in-frame clones, some missing. The profile shows roughly 30,000 clones, around 80% of them singletons. V was trimmed by 1 base and J by 9 bases, leaving 22 bases between them. This CDR3 is 16 amino acids long. The germline V gene encodes CDR1 GTSNPN and CDR2 SVGIG (reference sequence). Post-ART PBMC samples numbered at least two per donor, and pre-ART ones at least one. Treated in the United States were all of the participants with HIV.

V gene TRBV30 combines with J gene TRBJ2-1; D possibly matches TRBD1 or TRBD2 (6 bases each). This receptor was identified in a man aged 25-45 years with HIV. The sample was unsorted PBMCs, taken 2.7 to 2.8 years after starting antiretroviral therapy. The CDR3 is CAWSERTGVGGGEQFF. The CDR3 nucleotides are TGTGCCTGGAGTGAAAGAACGGGAGTGGGGGGCGGTGAGCAGTTCTTC.